The next 6 T cell receptor beta chains were all read from a single sample in a study of Ad26.COV2.S vaccination and SARS-CoV-2 variants (dated by TCRdb to the early 2020s). The sample's treatment or condition, from its label and the paper: 19 received Ad26.COV2.S at low or high dose, single or two shots; about 5 received placebo; per-sample allocation not given. Repertoires of vaccine and placebo recipients were sequenced from samples taken on day 63 after the first injection. The receptor library was made with the immunoSEQ multiplex PCR assay. TCRdb mirrors the immuneACCESS table, restricted to in-frame sequences. Some clones are absent from its copies; in checked studies, under half trace to an unresolved V gene, and the reason for the others is unknown. The sample has hundreds of thousands of clones on record, about nine tenths of them singletons. The top ten hold around 3.5% of the sample.

This material consisted of peripheral blood, taken in a trial of Ad26.COV2.S vaccine versus placebo. The origin of the receptors is a person aged 18-65 years who received the Ad26.COV2.S COVID-19 vaccine or a placebo.

In this sample, this clone turned up many times. The chain has TRBV9 and TRBJ1-6; no clear D. Trimming took 3 bases from V and 7 from J, leaving 17 bases between them. The CDR3 totals 16 residues. CDR1 is SGDLS and CDR2 is YYNGEE in the germline V gene. CDR3 loop: CASSGRLGTGNSPLHF. The CDR3 nucleotides read TGTGCCAGCAGCGGCAGGCTAGGCACCGGGAATTCACCCCTCCACTTT.

The J gene is TRBJ2-1, the V gene TRBV24-1; D is undetermined. This CDR3 has 16 amino acids. V was shortened by 4 bases and J by 2 bases, with 14 bases between the two germline ends. The V gene's germline CDR1 is KGHDR and CDR2 SFDVKD. The CDR3 loop is CATSDSGLSTYNEQFF. In DNA, the CDR3 is TGTGCCACCAGTGACTCTGGGTTATCCACCTACAATGAGCAGTTCTTC.

In DNA, the CDR3 is TGTGCCAGCAGCCAAGACCCGGGCTCGCTTCGGACTGAAGCTTTCTTT. Encoded protein: CASSQDPGSLRTEAFF. This chain uses TRBV4-2 with TRBJ1-1; no clear D gene. Trimming removed 0 bases at V and 5 bases at J, with 16 bases between. Germline V lookup: CDR1 LGHNA, CDR2 YNFKEQ. The CDR3 loop spans 16 amino acids.

V and J are TRBV27 and TRBJ2-3, with D unresolved. V was shortened by 5 bases and J by 1 base, with 10 bases between the two germline ends. The CDR3 is made up of 14 amino acids. The V gene's germline CDR1 is MNHEY and CDR2 SMNVEV (reference sequence). The CDR3 DNA reads TGTGCCAGCAGTCTTCTAGGGCGCACAGATACGCAGTATTTT. It codes for CASSLLGRTDTQYF.

V is TRBV11-3 and J is TRBJ2-3, with D perhaps TRBD2 (6 bases). The CDR3 is 13 residues long. V lost 1 base, J lost 4 bases, and 6 bases lay in between. Germline CDR1 is SGHNT and CDR2 is YENEEA. For the CDR3, the DNA is TGTGCCAGCAGCTTAGGACTAGCAGATACGCAGTATTTT. Its protein is CASSLGLADTQYF.

This chain connects TRBV19 to TRBJ1-2; perhaps TRBD1 as D (5 bases). V was pared by 10 bases and J by 3 bases, with 9 bases between. This CDR3 has 11 amino acids. Germline-derived CDR1 and CDR2 are LNHDA and SQIVND (reference sequence). CDR3: CATPGDYGYTF. The CDR3 DNA reads TGTGCCACCCCGGGGGACTATGGCTACACCTTC.